Shown below are 10 T cell receptor beta chains from a single sample sequenced in a study of CD8+CD57+ T cells in acquired aplastic anemia (dated by TCRdb to 2017 to 2018). Reads for this sample came from an Illumina HiSeq 2000. Genomic DNA served as template for TCR beta VDJ combination and CDR3 sequence profiling. TCRdb took the public reads, trimmed them with fastp at Q25, ran MiXCR for clone calling and kept in-frame beta chains. Entries are consolidated by CDR3 protein sequence, retaining the most common genes and DNA. Present in this sample are about 160,000 distinct CDR3 sequences, roughly 40% of which were seen just once. The ten largest clones add up to 1.1% of the sample. The material sequenced was sorted CD4+, CD8+, or CD8+CD57+ T cells (not recorded which) from PBMCs. These receptors were taken from a human donor in good health.

The chain joins TRBV24-1 to TRBJ2-5; the match to TRBD1 covers 8 bases. V lost 5 bases and J lost 7; bases outside the gene matches: 14. The CDR3 spans 16 residues. CDR1 KGHDR and CDR2 SFDVKD come from the germline V gene. The CDR3 here is CATSGSLGTGVWTQYF. The CDR3 region has the DNA TGTGCCACCAGTGGTTCCCTCGGGACAGGAGTTTGGACCCAGTACTTC.

There are many counts of this clonotype. The V gene is TRBV20-1, the J gene TRBJ2-5, with a possible D match to TRBD2 (7 bases). V lost 6 bases to trimming and J lost 4 bases, with 12 bases between them. This CDR3 is 12 amino acids long. Germline CDR1 reads DFQATT; CDR2 reads SNEGSKA (reference sequence). The DNA for the CDR3 is TGCAGTGCCCGGGGGGCCCCAGAGACCCAGTACTTC. Amino acid sequence: CSARGAPETQYF.

In this sample, this clonotype turned up a few times. The chain links TRBV24-1 to TRBJ2-3; D gene ambiguous. Per germline, CDR1 KGHDR and CDR2 SFDVKD. V was trimmed by 3 bases and J by 2 bases, leaving 8 bases between them. The CDR3 loop spans 14 amino acids. The CDR3 is CATSDLVTTDTQYF. The CDR3 DNA reads TGTGCCACCAGTGATCTGGTTACCACAGATACGCAGTATTTT.

A remark on this clonotype: A much bigger clone sits one base away, suggesting this may be a read error. The gene calls are TRBV7-3 and TRBJ1-6, with a possible D match to TRBD1 (5 bases). The CDR3 totals 14 residues. Per germline, CDR1 SGHTA and CDR2 FQGTGA. CDR3 DNA: TGTGCCAGCAGCGCGGGACCCGGCAATTCACTCCTCCACTTT. Protein product: CASSAGPGNSLLHF.

J is TRBJ2-1 and V is TRBV12-3 or TRBV12-4; 14 bases are shared with TRBD2. The CDR3 loop spans 18 amino acids. V trimming: 2 bases; J trimming: 6 bases; junction bases outside the gene matches: 9. The CDR3, as DNA: TGTGCCAGCAGTTTAACCCGACTAGCGGGAGGGCCTCCCAATGAGCAGTTCTTC. Amino acid sequence: CASSLTRLAGGPPNEQFF.

In regard to this clonotype: Its ends do not fully match the called genes, so a read error is possible. The chain combines TRBV19 with TRBJ2-4; D might be TRBD2 (6 bases). This CDR3 is 14 amino acids long. Looked up from germline, CDR1 is LNHDA and CDR2 is SQIVND (reference sequence). CDR3 nucleotides: TGTGCCAGTAGTATCCGGGGGTCCAAAAGCATTCAGTACTTC. Translation: CASSIRGSKSIQYF.

The chain recombines TRBV2 with TRBJ1-1; D is unclear. Germline values: CDR1 SNHLY, CDR2 FYNNEI. Trimming removed 1 base from V and 1 base from J, with 7 bases in between. This CDR3 has 14 residues. The CDR3 spells CASSEGPTNTEAFF. DNA of the CDR3: TGTGCCAGCAGTGAAGGACCGACGAACACTGAAGCTTTCTTT. Looking up the rest from reference TRBV2 and TRBJ1-1 gives the full variable domain: EPEVTQTPSHQVTQMGQEVILRCVPISNHLYFYWYRQILGQKVEFLVSFYNNEISEKSEIFDDQFSVERPDGSNFTLKIRSTKLEDSAMYFCASSEGPTNTEAFFGQGTRLTVV.

The chain is built from TRBV16 and TRBJ1-2, with TRBD1 matching 8 bases. The CDR3 is 19 residues long. CDR1 is KGHSY, CDR2 FQNENV, per germline. Germline trimming cut 0 bases from V and 0 bases from J; bases unmatched to any gene: 12. This chain's CDR3 is CASSQSRGQGAQTNYGYTF. The CDR3 nucleotides read TGTGCCAGCAGCCAATCCAGAGGGCAGGGGGCTCAAACTAACTATGGCTACACCTTC.

J is TRBJ1-1 and V is TRBV7-3; D is ambiguous. From germline, CDR1 is SGHTA and CDR2 FQGTGA. Trimming pared 6 bases from V and 1 base from J, leaving 9 bases between. This CDR3 has 13 residues. DNA for the CDR3: TGTGCCAGCAGTCGTACAAGGAACACTGAAGCTTTCTTT. Translated: CASSRTRNTEAFF.

V and J are TRBV7-9 and TRBJ1-3; D not resolved. The CDR3 contains 14 residues. The V gene's germline CDR1 is SEHNR and CDR2 FQNEAQ (reference sequence). Trimming took off 4 bases at V and 0 bases at J, with 7 bases between the two ends. CDR3: CASSSSDSGNTIYF. The CDR3, as DNA: TGTGCCAGCAGCTCTTCAGACTCTGGAAACACCATATATTTT.